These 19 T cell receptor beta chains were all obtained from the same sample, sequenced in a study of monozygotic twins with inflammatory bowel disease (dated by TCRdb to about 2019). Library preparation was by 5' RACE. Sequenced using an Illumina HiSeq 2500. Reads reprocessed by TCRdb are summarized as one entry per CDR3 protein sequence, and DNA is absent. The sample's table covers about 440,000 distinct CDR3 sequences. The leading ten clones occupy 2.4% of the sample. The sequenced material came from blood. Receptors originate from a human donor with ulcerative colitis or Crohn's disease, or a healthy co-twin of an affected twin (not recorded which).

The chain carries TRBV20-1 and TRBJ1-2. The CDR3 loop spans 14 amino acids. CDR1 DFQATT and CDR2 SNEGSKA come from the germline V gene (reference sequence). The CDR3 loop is CSARDPGDSLGYTF.

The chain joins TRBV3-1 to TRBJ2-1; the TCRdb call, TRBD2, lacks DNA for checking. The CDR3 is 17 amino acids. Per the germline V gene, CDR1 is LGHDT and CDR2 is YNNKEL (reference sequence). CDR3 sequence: CASSQIRTSGGNNEQFF.

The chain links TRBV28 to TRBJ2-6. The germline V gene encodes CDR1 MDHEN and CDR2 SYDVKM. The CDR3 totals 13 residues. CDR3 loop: CASIRSGANVLTF.

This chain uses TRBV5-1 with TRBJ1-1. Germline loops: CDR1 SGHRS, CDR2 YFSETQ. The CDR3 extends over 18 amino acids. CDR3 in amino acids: CASSLSGSKGWWETEAFF.

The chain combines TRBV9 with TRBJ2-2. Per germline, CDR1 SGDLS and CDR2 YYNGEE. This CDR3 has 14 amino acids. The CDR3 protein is CASSGGPNTGGLFF.

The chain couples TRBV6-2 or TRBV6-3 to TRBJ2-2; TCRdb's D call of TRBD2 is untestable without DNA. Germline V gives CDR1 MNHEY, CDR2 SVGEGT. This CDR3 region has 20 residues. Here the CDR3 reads CATFSPLGLAGTSNTGELFF.

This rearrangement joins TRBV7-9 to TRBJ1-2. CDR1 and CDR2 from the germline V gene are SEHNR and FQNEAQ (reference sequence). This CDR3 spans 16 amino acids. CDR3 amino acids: CASSLGRTVGDYGYTF.

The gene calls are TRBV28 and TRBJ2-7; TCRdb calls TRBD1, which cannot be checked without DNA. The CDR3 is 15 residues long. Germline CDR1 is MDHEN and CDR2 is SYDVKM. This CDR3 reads CASTPGQGVTYEQYF.

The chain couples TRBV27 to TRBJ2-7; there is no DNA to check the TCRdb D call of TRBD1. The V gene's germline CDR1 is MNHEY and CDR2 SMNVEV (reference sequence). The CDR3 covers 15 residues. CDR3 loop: CASSHGQGMSYEQYF.

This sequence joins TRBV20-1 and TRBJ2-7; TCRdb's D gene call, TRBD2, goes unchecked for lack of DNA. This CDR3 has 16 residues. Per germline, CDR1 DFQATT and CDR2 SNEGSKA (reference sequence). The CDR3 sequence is CSAKTLAAGPSYEQYF.

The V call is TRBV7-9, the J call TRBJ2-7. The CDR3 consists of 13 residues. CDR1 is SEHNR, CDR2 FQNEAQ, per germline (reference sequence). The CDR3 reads CASSVAGAYEQYF.

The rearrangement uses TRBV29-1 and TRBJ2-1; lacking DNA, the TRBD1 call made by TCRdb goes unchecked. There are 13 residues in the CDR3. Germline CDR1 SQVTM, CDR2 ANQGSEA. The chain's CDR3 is CSQMGTNYNEQFF.

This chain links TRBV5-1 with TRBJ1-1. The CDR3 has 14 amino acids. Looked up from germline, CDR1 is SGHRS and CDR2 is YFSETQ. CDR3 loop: CASSLTVGNTEAFF.

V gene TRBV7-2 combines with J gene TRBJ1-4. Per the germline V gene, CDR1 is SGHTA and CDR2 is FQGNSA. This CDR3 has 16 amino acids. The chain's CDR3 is CASSLGPLNNGEKLFF.

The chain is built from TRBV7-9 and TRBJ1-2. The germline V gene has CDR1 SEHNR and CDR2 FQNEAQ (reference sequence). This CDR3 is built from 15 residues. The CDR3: CASSYTAGRAYGYTF. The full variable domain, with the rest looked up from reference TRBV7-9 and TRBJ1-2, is DTGVSQNPRHKITKRGQNVTFRCDPISEHNRLYWYRQTLGQGPEFLTYFQNEAQLEKSRLLSDRFSAERPKGSFSTLEIQRTEQGDSAMYLCASSYTAGRAYGYTFGSGTRLTVV.

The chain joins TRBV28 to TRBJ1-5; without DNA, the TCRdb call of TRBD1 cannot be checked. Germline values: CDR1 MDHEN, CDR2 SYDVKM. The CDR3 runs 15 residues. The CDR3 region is CASSLRPGSNQPQHF.

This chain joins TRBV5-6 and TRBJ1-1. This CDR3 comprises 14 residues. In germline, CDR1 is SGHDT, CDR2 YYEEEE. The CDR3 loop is CASSWDGLNTEAFF.

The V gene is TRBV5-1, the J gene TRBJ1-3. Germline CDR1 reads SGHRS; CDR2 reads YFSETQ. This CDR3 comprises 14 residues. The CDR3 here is CASRTGVSGNTIYF. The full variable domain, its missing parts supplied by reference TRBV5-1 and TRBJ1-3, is KAGVTQTPRYLIKTRGQQVTLSCSPISGHRSVSWYQQTPGQGLQFLFEYFSETQRNKGNFPGRFSGRQFSNSRSEMNVSTLELGDSALYLCASRTGVSGNTIYFGEGSWLTVV.

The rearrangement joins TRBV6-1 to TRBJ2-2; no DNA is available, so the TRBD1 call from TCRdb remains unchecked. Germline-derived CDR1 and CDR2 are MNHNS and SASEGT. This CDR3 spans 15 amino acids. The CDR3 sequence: CASSEPTGFTGELFF.